This TCR beta chain comes out of a study of cytomegalovirus exposure and HLA in healthy donors. In the study overall: Early on, a data release was issued that held 85 million to 95 million unique TCRs from HLA-typed donors.

The CDR3 covers 17 residues. CDR1 and CDR2 from the germline V gene are SEHNR and FQNEAQ (reference sequence). The ends lost 6 bases at V and 5 bases at J; junction bases unmatched: 17. The PCR had 60 Vbeta and 13 Jbeta primers. As originally analysed: Counted up in a later analysis, unique TCR beta chains came to about 80 million, with 9.5 million to 13 million shared. Profiled with immunoSEQ multiplex PCR; TCRdb holds only in-frame clones, not every one. The V and J calls and clone size are taken from that table; D and trimming were inferred from the DNA. The profile shows 100,000 to 120,000 clones, around 70% of them singletons. Despite likely unrecorded immune exposures, the donors were nominally healthy at the time of sampling.

The source is a man between 25 and 39 years old in good health and CMV-seronegative. The chain employs TRBV7-9 and TRBJ2-3, with 7 nucleotides matching TRBD1. The sequencing input was PBMCs. In DNA, the CDR3 is TGTGCCAGCAGACTAGGACAGCAGGGGGATTCCAAAGATACGCAGTATTTT. Amino acid sequence: CASRLGQQGDSKDTQYF.